This passage covers 25 T cell receptor beta chains from one sample sequenced in a study of shared clonotypes between healthy human individuals. Some clones are missing from TCRdb's copy, which holds only in-frame ones; the method was immunoSEQ multiplex PCR. The table shows 800,000 to 1,200,000 clones, with about four fifths occurring only once. The sequencing input was memory CD4+ T cells from PBMCs. Subset indicated: CD45RA-negative fraction. Source of these receptors: a man younger than 35 in good health. Some clones in this sample may be carry-over from other donors' samples.

V gene TRBV18 combines with J gene TRBJ1-1, with TRBD1 matching 7 bases. This CDR3 region has 14 residues. V lost 3 bases and J lost 6; bases outside the gene matches: 7. CDR1 and CDR2 from the germline V gene are KGHSH and LQKENI. The CDR3 bases are TGTGCCAGCTCACCGCGTGACAGGGACGCTGAAGCTTTCTTT. Translating it yields CASSPRDRDAEAFF.

The chain links TRBV7-2 to TRBJ2-5, with TRBD2 as a possible D gene (5 bases). Germline loops: CDR1 SGHTA, CDR2 FQGNSA. The CDR3 has 14 residues. Trimming cost V 1 base and J 5 bases, with 11 bases left between them. CDR3 in amino acids: CASSLGGVGETQYF. CDR3 coding DNA: TGTGCCAGCAGCTTAGGGGGAGTTGGTGAGACCCAGTACTTC.

Here the CDR3 reads CATARGYTEAFF. CDR3 DNA: TGTGCCACCGCCAGGGGTTACACTGAAGCTTTCTTT. The chain uses TRBV6-1 and TRBJ1-1; D is perhaps TRBD1 (6 bases). Per the germline V gene, CDR1 is MNHNS and CDR2 is SASEGT. V lost 10 bases and J lost 3, with 12 bases in between. This CDR3 region has 12 residues.

The chain joins TRBV5-6 to TRBJ1-4; D not resolved. The CDR3 is 14 amino acids. V lost 2 bases and J 3 bases, leaving 8 bases between the germline ends. Germline CDR1 SGHDT, CDR2 YYEEEE. The CDR3 region is CASSFGPANEKLFF. The CDR3 DNA reads as TGTGCCAGCAGCTTCGGACCCGCTAATGAAAAACTGTTTTTT.

Regarding this clone: The junction does not match germline at one end; this may be a read error. This chain links TRBV7-9 with TRBJ1-3, with 7 bases matching TRBD1. The CDR3 runs 14 residues. Germline values: CDR1 SEHNR, CDR2 FQNEAQ (reference sequence). CDR3 loop: CASSLAGTAASGDF. In DNA, the CDR3 is TGTGCCAGCAGCTTAGCCGGGACAGCGGCTTCTGGGGATTTT.

The J gene is TRBJ2-7, the V gene TRBV28; D is ambiguous. Trimming shortened V by 6 bases and J by 2 bases, and 11 bases separated the two germline ends. This CDR3 comprises 13 residues. CDR1 and CDR2 from the germline V gene are MDHEN and SYDVKM. The CDR3 here is CASRLTTTYEQYF. The CDR3, as DNA: TGTGCCAGCAGACTAACCACAACCTACGAGCAGTACTTC.

The V gene is TRBV5-1, the J gene TRBJ2-1; no reliable D call. The CDR3 has 15 amino acids. Trimming removed 1 base at V and 2 bases at J, with 10 bases between. Germline CDR1 is SGHRS and CDR2 is YFSETQ. CDR3 in DNA: TGCGCCAGCAGCTTGTTCGGGTTGACCTACAATGAGCAGTTCTTC. Its protein is CASSLFGLTYNEQFF. The full variable domain, in which reference TRBV5-1 and TRBJ2-1 provide the parts outside the CDR3, is KAGVTQTPRYLIKTRGQQVTLSCSPISGHRSVSWYQQTPGQGLQFLFEYFSETQRNKGNFPGRFSGRQFSNSRSEMNVSTLELGDSALYLCASSLFGLTYNEQFFGPGTRLTVL.

The V call is TRBV4-1, the J call TRBJ2-7; D is possibly TRBD1 (5 bases). The CDR3 runs 15 residues. The V and J ends lost 4 bases and 3 bases respectively, with 16 bases between them. CDR1 and CDR2 (germline): MGHRA, YSYEKL. The CDR3 protein is CASSLTVLTNYEQYF. The CDR3 coding sequence is TGCGCCAGCAGCCTGACAGTTCTTACTAACTACGAGCAGTACTTC.

The rearrangement uses TRBV7-2 and TRBJ2-7; the D is unclear. CDR1 and CDR2 (germline): SGHTA, FQGNSA. The CDR3 sequence is 13 residues long. Trimming shortened V by 4 bases and J by 5 bases, and 12 bases separated the two germline ends. CDR3 in DNA: TGTGCCAGCAGCTGGACCTTATACAACGAGCAGTACTTC. Residues: CASSWTLYNEQYF.

The chain recombines TRBV10-3 with TRBJ1-5; TRBD1 agrees at 7 bases. CDR1 is ENHRY and CDR2 is SYGVKD in the germline V gene. The length of the CDR3 is 17 residues. V lost 2 bases to trimming and J lost 7 bases; unmatched junction nucleotides: 14. DNA for the CDR3: TGTGCCATCAGTGAGACACACAGGGGAAATAACGGCCAGCCCCAGCATTTT. Translation: CAISETHRGNNGQPQHF.

The V call is TRBV7-3, the J call TRBJ2-3, with D perhaps assigned TRBD1 or TRBD2 (5 bases each). The CDR3 runs 15 residues. Germline CDR1 and CDR2: SGHTA and FQGTGA. V lost 4 bases and J 5 bases, leaving 16 bases between the germline ends. CDR3 residues: CASSSSGPPGDTQYF. Written as DNA, the CDR3 is TGTGCCAGCAGCTCCTCGGGACCCCCCGGAGATACGCAGTATTTT.

V is TRBV5-6 and J is TRBJ2-5; D possibly corresponds to TRBD1 (5 bases). The CDR3 has 16 residues. With 3 bases removed from V and 5 bases from J, the gap between germline ends came to 20 bases. The V gene's germline CDR1 is SGHDT and CDR2 YYEEEE. The CDR3 DNA sequence: TGTGCCAGCAGCTCCGGACCCCAGGGTCAAGAGGAGACCCAGTACTTC. Protein: CASSSGPQGQEETQYF.

Points on this clone: This likely traces to a read error, being one base from a far larger clone. The V and J genes are TRBV5-4 and TRBJ2-4; D not resolved. V was shortened by 4 bases and J by 6 bases, with 14 bases between the two germline ends. This CDR3 is built from 14 residues. Germline values: CDR1 SGHNT, CDR2 YYREEE (reference sequence). CDR3: CASSASLFGNIQYF. For the CDR3, the DNA is TGTGCCAGCAGCGCCTCCTTGTTCGGAAACATTCAGTACTTC. Variable domain in full (rest from reference TRBV5-4 and TRBJ2-4): ETGVTQSPTHLIKTRGQQVTLRCSSQSGHNTVSWYQQALGQGPQFIFQYYREEENGRGNFPPRFSGLQFPNYSSELNVNALELDDSALYLCASSASLFGNIQYFGAGTRLSVL.

The CDR3 here is CASLPLGVSGPDTQYF. The CDR3 DNA reads as TGTGCCAGCCTTCCTTTGGGGGTTAGCGGTCCTGATACGCAGTATTTT. The V gene is TRBV28, the J gene TRBJ2-3; D perhaps matches TRBD2 (6 bases). Trimming pared 8 bases from V and 6 bases from J, leaving 24 bases between. This CDR3 spans 16 amino acids. Germline CDR1 MDHEN, CDR2 SYDVKM.

The rearrangement uses TRBV18 and TRBJ2-1; the D is unclear. Trimming removed 5 bases at V and 6 bases at J, with 11 bases between. The CDR3 loop spans 13 amino acids. From germline, CDR1 is KGHSH and CDR2 LQKENI. This CDR3 reads CASSTPDGNEQFF. Here the CDR3 DNA reads TGTGCCAGCTCAACCCCCGATGGCAATGAGCAGTTCTTC.

This clone has a handful of counts. This sequence joins TRBV30 and TRBJ1-5; maybe TRBD1 (5 bases). The V end was cut by 2 bases, the J end by 9 bases, with 17 bases between. CDR1 is GTSNPN, CDR2 SVGIG, per germline (reference sequence). The CDR3 consists of 14 residues. CDR3 protein: CAWSKSGHRRPQHF. CDR3 coding DNA: TGTGCCTGGAGTAAATCTGGACACCGGCGGCCCCAGCATTTT.

The V and J genes are TRBV28 and TRBJ2-3; D is unresolved. V was shortened by 3 bases and J by 1 base, with 8 bases between the two germline ends. The CDR3 spans 14 residues. Germline V lookup: CDR1 MDHEN, CDR2 SYDVKM. The CDR3 region has the DNA TGTGCCAGCAGTTTTTATCGGGGCACAGATACGCAGTATTTT. Encoded protein: CASSFYRGTDTQYF. Full variable domain (rest looked up from reference TRBV28 and TRBJ2-3): DVKVTQSSRYLVKRTGEKVFLECVQDMDHENMFWYRQDPGLGLRLIYFSYDVKMKEKGDIPEGYSVSREKKERFSLILESASTNQTSMYLCASSFYRGTDTQYFGPGTRLTVL.

This chain connects TRBV6-6 to TRBJ1-5, with D possibly matching TRBD1 (5 bases). Germline lookup yields CDR1 MNHNY and CDR2 SVGAGI (reference sequence). Trimming took 4 bases from V and 3 from J, leaving 16 bases between them. CDR3 size: 16 residues. This CDR3 reads CASSLRQSATNQPQHF. In DNA, the CDR3 is TGTGCCAGCAGTTTAAGACAGTCTGCAACCAATCAGCCCCAGCATTTT.

This clone was counted a single time. The rearrangement joins TRBV5-1 to TRBJ2-3; D possibly matches TRBD1 or TRBD2 (5 bases each). Trimming shortened V by 4 bases and J by 2 bases, and 17 bases separated the two germline ends. Germline V gene lookup returns CDR1 SGHRS and CDR2 YFSETQ. The CDR3 has 16 amino acids. CDR3 DNA sequence: TGCGCCAGCAGCGCGGCAGGGACGCTCGACACAGATACGCAGTATTTT. It yields the protein CASSAAGTLDTDTQYF.

V usage is TRBV30 and J usage is TRBJ2-3; D might be TRBD1 (6 bases). V lost 3 bases to trimming and J lost 0 bases, with 10 bases between them. Germline CDR1 and CDR2: GTSNPN and SVGIG (reference sequence). The CDR3 totals 14 residues. The CDR3 bases are TGTGCCTGGAGAACAGGGCTTAGCACAGATACGCAGTATTTT. Its protein product is CAWRTGLSTDTQYF.

V and J are TRBV6-1 and TRBJ1-2; the D is unclear. The CDR3 runs to 13 residues. Germline CDR1 reads MNHNS; CDR2 reads SASEGT. The V and J ends lost 4 bases and 4 bases respectively, with 10 bases between them. The DNA of the CDR3 is TGTGCCAGCAGTGGGGGTCTACTCTATGGCTACACCTTC. It encodes CASSGGLLYGYTF.

The genes are TRBV5-1 and TRBJ2-7, with TRBD1 matching over 9 bases. Germline CDR1 SGHRS, CDR2 YFSETQ. This CDR3 is built from 15 residues. The V gene end was trimmed by 1 base and the J gene end by 6 bases; junction bases not matched to a gene: 8. The CDR3 loop is CASSLQPGQGGEQYF. CDR3 DNA: TGCGCCAGCAGCTTGCAACCGGGACAGGGAGGCGAGCAGTACTTC.

This clone was observed once. The chain employs TRBV28 and TRBJ1-2, with TRBD1 matching over 7 bases. This CDR3 contains 13 residues. The germline V gene encodes CDR1 MDHEN and CDR2 SYDVKM. Trimming removed 6 bases from V and 7 bases from J; junction bases left unmatched: 8. CDR3 coding DNA: TGTGCCAGCAGCCTAAGGGGGCTGACTGGCTACACCTTC. Its protein is CASSLRGLTGYTF.

This chain uses TRBV27 with TRBJ1-1; D not resolved. This CDR3 contains 14 residues. CDR1 is MNHEY and CDR2 is SMNVEV in the germline V gene (reference sequence). Between the trimmed V and J ends, which lost 0 bases and 6 bases, there was a span of 11 bases. The CDR3 DNA sequence: TGTGCCAGCAGTTTATCGATCTCCTCAGCTGAAGCTTTCTTT. It is translated as CASSLSISSAEAFF.

This clone has only a few counts. The V call is TRBV27, the J call TRBJ2-2, with D perhaps matching TRBD2 (5 bases). The CDR3 has 13 amino acids. Trimming pared 8 bases from V and 7 bases from J, leaving 14 bases between. CDR1 and CDR2 (germline): MNHEY, SMNVEV (reference sequence). Here the CDR3 reads CASWAPRVGELFF. The CDR3 DNA reads as TGTGCCAGCTGGGCCCCGAGGGTCGGGGAGCTGTTTTTT.